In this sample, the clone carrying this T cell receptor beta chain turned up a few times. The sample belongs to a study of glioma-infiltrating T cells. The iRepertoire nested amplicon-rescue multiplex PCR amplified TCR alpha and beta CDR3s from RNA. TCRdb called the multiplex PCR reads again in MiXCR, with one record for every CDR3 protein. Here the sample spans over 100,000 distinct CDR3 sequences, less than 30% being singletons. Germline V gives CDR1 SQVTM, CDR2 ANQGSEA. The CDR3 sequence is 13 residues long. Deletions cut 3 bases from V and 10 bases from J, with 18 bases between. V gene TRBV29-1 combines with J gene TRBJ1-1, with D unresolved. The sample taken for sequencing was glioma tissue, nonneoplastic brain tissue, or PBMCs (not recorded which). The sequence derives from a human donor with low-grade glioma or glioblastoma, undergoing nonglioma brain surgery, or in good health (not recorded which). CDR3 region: CSVEEPERVGAFF. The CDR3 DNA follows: TGCAGCGTTGAGGAACCTGAACGTGTTGGAGCTTTCTTT.